This T cell receptor beta chain was observed in a study of blood T cell repertoires in COVID-19. For the study at large: Researchers got acute and convalescent COVID-19 samples from the United States, Italy and Spain. PBMCs, B-cell-depleted T cells, or T cells were the source of the cDNA or gDNA that made up the material.

Methods used by the authors: Nucleated cell number was recorded as an estimate derived from reference gene primer amplification. The assay was immunoSEQ multiplex PCR, and TCRdb's table has in-frame clones only and misses some. V, J and clone size are those of that table, while D and trimming were read from the DNA. This table holds some 170,000 clones, over 80% found once. CDR3 length equals 11 residues. Trimming cost V 8 bases and J 8 bases, with 9 bases left between them. The rearrangement links TRBV12-3 or TRBV12-4 to TRBJ2-2; perhaps TRBD2 as D (5 bases). The sequencing sample was made of peripheral blood. The receptor was isolated from an older woman with acute or convalescent COVID-19. The CDR3 DNA reads TGTGCCAGCGGGTGGAGGGGGGAGCTGTTTTTT. This translates into CASGWRGELFF.